The present entry profiles one T cell receptor beta chain with its context. It has no known antigen specificity. No clone much larger than this one lies a single base away; base qualities are absent. These data originate in a study of CD8 T cells in Susac syndrome (dated by TCRdb to about 2019). Regarding the complete study: Of the Susac syndrome patients who were sequenced, about six had clinically active disease and roughly eight were in clinical remission. The study compared CD8+ T cell repertoire clonality among around 11 healthy donors, around 14 Susac syndrome patients and 15 or so multiple sclerosis patients. Repertoire sequencing was used to test whether CD8+ T cell activation and differentiation in Susac syndrome was antigen driven. Susac syndrome patients were therapy-naive, on corticosteroids (some also receiving IVIg), or on IVIg alone at blood withdrawal.

General findings and caveats noted by the study authors: CD8+ repertoires in Susac syndrome showed clonal expansion, which was highest in CD8+ TEMRA cells and was greater in clinically active patients than in remitting patients. The number of individuals in the TCR sequencing and HLA analysis was recognized as being relatively small. In the total CD8+ and CD8+ TEMRA repertoires, more than 15 and five Susac-specific public clones, respectively, were identified.

RNA was extracted using the RNeasy kit, and roughly 0.5 to 1 microgram was reverse transcribed with random hexamers. TCR beta CDR3 regions were amplified with the immunoSEQ multiplex PCR assay covering 54 Vbeta and 13 Jbeta segments. PCR amplification bias was corrected by using a synthetic template baseline for primer optimization and computational correction. Per the authors' processing: Reads were assigned to V, D and J genes according to IMGT and analyzed in immunoSEQ Analyzer, with only productive sequences retained. Clonality was calculated as one minus the Shannon entropy normalized by log2 of the number of productive unique sequences. For each patient and control, public and private clones were evaluated among the 100 most prevalent clones. A clone was defined as Susac-specific if it was absent from the healthy and MS cohorts, from roughly 1,000 published viral clones and from other ImmuneACCESS disease sequences. Using fastp trimming at Q25 and MiXCR clonotype assembly, TCRdb reanalyzed the public sequencing data and kept in-frame beta chains. Duplicate CDR3 protein sequences are folded into a single record with the most common DNA and genes. The V and J calls, along with clone size, are taken from TCRdb and not from the paper's own processing. The sample table records under 85,000 distinct CDR3 sequences; approximately 93% of these occur just once. The ten largest clones add up to 0.35% to 0.55% of the sample.

V is cut back by 6 bases and J by 7 bases, with 8 bases in the junction unmatched. The CDR3 numbers 14 residues from cysteine through phenylalanine. Only the CDR3 region is kept as DNA, spanning 42 bases read in frame from base 1. The germline V gene sets CDR1 to SNHLY and CDR2 to FYNNEI. Peripheral blood CD8+ and CD4+ T cells from healthy donors, Susac syndrome patients and multiple sclerosis patients were profiled using high-throughput TCR beta sequencing. The Susac syndrome patients fulfilled recently defined diagnostic criteria for either definite or probable disease. Bulk CD8+ and CD4+ T cells were purified by magnetic negative isolation, whereas CD8+ TEMRA cells were enriched by FACS. Blood was collected in EDTA tubes and processed within 24 hours, with PBMCs isolated through density gradient centrifugation. PBMCs intended for TCR sequencing were frozen in liquid nitrogen and were later thawed in a 37 degrees C water bath. Purity of sorted or isolated CD4+, CD8+ and CD8+ TEMRA cells was at least 90%.

The chain is assembled from TRBV2 and TRBJ2-2, with 7 central nucleotides matching TRBD1. This TCR derives from a human donor with Susac syndrome. The sequencing sample was made of CD8+ T cells from PBMCs. Here the CDR3 is given as CASRGDSIYGELFF. The nucleotide sequence is given as TGTGCCAGCAGGGGGGACAGCATATACGGGGAGCTGTTTTTT.